This T cell receptor beta chain derives from a study of T cell responses to AZD1222 COVID-19 vaccine. Whole-study findings and limits: Among AZD1222 vaccinees, only six were seropositive at baseline. Repertoires were obtained solely post-peak T cell response. Receipt of two AZD1222 doses was followed by a rise in Spike-specific TCR breadth and depth.

Libraries were prepared by immunoSEQ multiplex PCR; TCRdb keeps only in-frame clonotypes and omits some of them. The table has fewer than 200,000 clones, 85% to 95% seen once. Remarks on this clone: Its antigen is not known.

V lost 8 bases to trimming and J lost 0 bases, with 12 bases between them. There are 14 residues in the CDR3. CDR1 SNHLY and CDR2 FYNNEI come from the germline V gene. Sequencing was performed on peripheral blood, taken on day 0 of AZD1222 vaccination. This chain links TRBV2 with TRBJ2-3; D ambiguous. This TCR was sampled from an adult in good health. CDR3 nucleotide sequence: TGTGCCAGCTATTGGACCTTTAGCACAGATACGCAGTATTTT. Translation gives CASYWTFSTDTQYF.